This T cell receptor beta chain is from a study of T cell repertoires in aging, cancer and after chemotherapy. Study as a whole: Paired samples before and after chemotherapy came from chronic lymphocytic leukemia patients on fludarabine- or bendamustine-based regimens. About 8.9 million TCR reads made up the full dataset. Study outcomes and limitations: Untreated cancer patients had significantly lower blood TCR diversity than age-matched healthy donors.

The germline gives CDR1 SGHRS, CDR2 YFSETQ. This CDR3 spans 16 amino acids. V trimming: 3 bases; J trimming: 0 bases; junction bases outside the gene matches: 8. The template was genomic DNA from peripheral blood, not RNA. Rearranged V-D-J TRB sequences were amplified with a mixed TRB-A/B primer pool. TCRdb ran MiXCR on the multiplex PCR reads and lists one entry per CDR3 protein. The table lists 2,000 to 3,000 distinct CDR3 sequences, over 20% of them singletons. With regard to this clonotype: Antigen: not known.

The clonotype was recovered from a human donor with a blood cancer. Sequenced material: blood. The V call is TRBV5-1, the J call TRBJ1-1, with 7 bases lining up with TRBD1. The CDR3 protein is CASSSTAGGVNTEAFF. The CDR3 DNA reads as TGCGCCAGCAGCTCCACTGCAGGGGGAGTGAACACTGAAGCTTTCTTT.